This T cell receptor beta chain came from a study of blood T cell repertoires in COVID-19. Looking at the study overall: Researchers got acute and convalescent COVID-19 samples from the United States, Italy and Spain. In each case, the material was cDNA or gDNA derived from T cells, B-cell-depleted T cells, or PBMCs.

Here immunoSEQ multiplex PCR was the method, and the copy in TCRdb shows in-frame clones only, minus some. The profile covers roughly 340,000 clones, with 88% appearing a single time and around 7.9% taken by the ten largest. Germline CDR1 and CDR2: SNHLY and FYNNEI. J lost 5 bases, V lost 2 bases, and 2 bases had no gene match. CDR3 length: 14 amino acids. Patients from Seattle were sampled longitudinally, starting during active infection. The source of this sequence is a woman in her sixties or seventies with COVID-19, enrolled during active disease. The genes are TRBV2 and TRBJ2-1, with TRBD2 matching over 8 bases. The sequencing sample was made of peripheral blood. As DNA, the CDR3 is TGTGCCAGCAGTGAACTAGCGGGCAACAATGAGCAGTTCTTC. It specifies CASSELAGNNEQFF.